This entry lists 24 T cell receptor beta chains sequenced from one sample in a study of shared clonotypes between healthy human individuals. In the naive CD8 group, cells lacked CD45RO and were positively selected for CCR7, so terminally differentiated effector memory CD45RA+ cells were left out. The repertoire was sequenced with immunoSEQ multiplex PCR; TCRdb's copy has only in-frame clones and lacks some. Altogether 550,000 to 750,000 clones are present, roughly 95% being singletons, with the ten largest covering 0.11%. Sequences were obtained from naive CD8+ T cells sorted from blood. These receptors were taken from a woman in her 30s in good health.

The chain has TRBV27 and TRBJ2-7, with D perhaps matching TRBD2 (6 bases). Germline loops: CDR1 MNHEY, CDR2 SMNVEV (reference sequence). There are 15 residues in the CDR3. V was pared by 6 bases and J by 0 bases, with 15 bases between. CDR3 in amino acids: CASRPLAPLSYEQYF. CDR3 coding DNA: TGTGCCAGCAGGCCTCTAGCGCCCCTCTCCTACGAGCAGTACTTC.

This rearrangement joins TRBV27 to TRBJ2-7, with 11 bases lining up with TRBD2. Trimming took 6 bases from V and 2 from J; bases not matched to a gene: 6. The CDR3 extends over 15 amino acids. The germline CDR1 and CDR2 sequences are MNHEY and SMNVEV (reference sequence). CDR3 DNA sequence: TGTGCCAGCAGCATTAGCGGGAGGGCCACCTACGAGCAGTACTTC. This sequence encodes CASSISGRATYEQYF.

The chain has TRBV2 and TRBJ2-5; unclear D gene. The DNA end is more similar to TRBJ2-7, so the J call may be wrong. The CDR3 is made up of 12 amino acids. Germline-derived CDR1 and CDR2 are SNHLY and FYNNEI. The CDR3 DNA reads as TGTGCCAGCAGTGAGGCGGTCTACGAGCAGTACTTC. Residues: CASSEAVYEQYF.

The chain combines TRBV29-1 with TRBJ1-2; weak D call: TRBD1 (5 bases). This CDR3 is built from 11 residues. The germline V and J ends were trimmed by 0 bases and 8 bases, with 7 bases remaining between them. CDR1 is SQVTM, CDR2 ANQGSEA, per germline. Here the CDR3 reads CSVEEGHGYTF. In nucleotides, the CDR3 is TGCAGCGTTGAAGAGGGGCACGGCTACACCTTC.

On this clone itself: Other DNA sequences within the sample encode an identical CDR3. The chain links TRBV7-9 to TRBJ2-5, with D perhaps TRBD2 (6 bases). Per the germline V gene, CDR1 is SEHNR and CDR2 is FQNEAQ (reference sequence). There are 15 residues in the CDR3. V lost 2 bases, J lost 2 bases, and 12 bases lay in between. This chain's CDR3 is CASSLSGGLQETQYF. The CDR3 DNA sequence: TGTGCCAGCAGCTTATCTGGGGGGTTACAAGAGACCCAGTACTTC.

The chain uses TRBV6-1 and TRBJ2-7, with no clear D. The CDR3 runs to 13 residues. V was trimmed by 6 bases and J by 2 bases, leaving 11 bases between them. Germline values: CDR1 MNHNS, CDR2 SASEGT. The CDR3, as DNA: TGTGCCAGCAGCGCACAAGGCCCCTACGAGCAGTACTTC. It translates to CASSAQGPYEQYF.

The chain recombines TRBV28 with TRBJ2-1, with TRBD1 matching over 9 bases. Germline V gene data show CDR1 as MDHEN and CDR2 as SYDVKM. Germline trimming cut 4 bases from V and 4 bases from J; bases unmatched to any gene: 8. The CDR3 has 16 amino acids. DNA for the CDR3: TGTGCCAGCAGTTCCGAACAGGGGGCGTATTACAATGAGCAGTTCTTC. Its protein is CASSSEQGAYYNEQFF. The full variable domain, with the rest looked up from reference TRBV28 and TRBJ2-1, is DVKVTQSSRYLVKRTGEKVFLECVQDMDHENMFWYRQDPGLGLRLIYFSYDVKMKEKGDIPEGYSVSREKKERFSLILESASTNQTSMYLCASSSEQGAYYNEQFFGPGTRLTVL.

This chain joins TRBV25-1 and TRBJ2-7, with 10 bases matching TRBD1. This CDR3 has 14 residues. V lost 4 bases, J lost 3 bases, and 3 bases stayed unmatched. Germline V gives CDR1 MGHDK, CDR2 SYGVNS. As DNA, the CDR3 is TGTGCCAGCAGTGGAGGGACAGGGGACTACGAGCAGTACTTC. It translates to CASSGGTGDYEQYF.

V is TRBV5-1 and J is TRBJ2-3, with 11 bases fitting TRBD1. This CDR3 spans 16 amino acids. CDR1 and CDR2 from the germline V gene are SGHRS and YFSETQ. With 1 base clipped from V and 6 bases from J, the junction kept 7 bases outside the gene matches. In nucleotides, the CDR3 is TGCGCCAGCAGCTTGCAGGGACAGGGGGTCGTTGATACGCAGTATTTT. This translates into CASSLQGQGVVDTQYF.

The chain uses TRBV27 and TRBJ2-1; D might be TRBD2 (5 bases). Trimming pared 1 base from V and 6 bases from J, leaving 10 bases between. The CDR3 has 14 amino acids. Germline CDR1 reads MNHEY; CDR2 reads SMNVEV (reference sequence). The CDR3 sequence: CASSLYRAGNEQFF. CDR3 coding DNA: TGTGCCAGCAGTTTATATCGGGCGGGCAATGAGCAGTTCTTC.

The V and J genes are TRBV4-1 and TRBJ1-1; 8 nucleotides line up with TRBD1. Germline V gene data show CDR1 as MGHRA and CDR2 as YSYEKL. V dropped 5 bases and J dropped 1; count of bases not matched to a gene: 9. The CDR3 length is 16 residues. In DNA form, the CDR3 reads TGCGCCAGCAGCGTAGGAGGGACAGGATGGAACACTGAAGCTTTCTTT. Protein: CASSVGGTGWNTEAFF.

The V gene is TRBV7-9, the J gene TRBJ2-3, with TRBD2 identical over 9 bases. CDR1 and CDR2 (germline): SEHNR, FQNEAQ (reference sequence). CDR3 length equals 15 residues. V was pared by 5 bases and J by 6 bases, with 9 bases of the junction left unmatched. The CDR3 region is CASSAPGLAIDTQYF. The CDR3 DNA reads TGTGCCAGCAGCGCCCCGGGACTAGCCATTGATACGCAGTATTTT.

The chain recombines TRBV29-1 with TRBJ1-1; the D gene is possibly TRBD1 (6 bases). CDR3 length: 14 amino acids. Germline CDR1 is SQVTM and CDR2 is ANQGSEA. Trimming cost V 7 bases and J 2 bases, with 17 bases left between them. CDR3 in amino acids: CSGGPDGTNTEAFF. CDR3 DNA sequence: TGCAGCGGGGGGCCCGACGGAACCAACACTGAAGCTTTCTTT. Together with reference TRBV29-1 and TRBJ1-1, the CDR3 gives the full variable domain: SAVISQKPSRDICQRGTSLTIQCQVDSQVTMMFWYRQQPGQSLTLIATANQGSEATYESGFVIDKFPISRPNLTFSTLTVSNMSPEDSSIYLCSGGPDGTNTEAFFGQGTRLTVV.

The rearrangement uses TRBV19 and TRBJ2-7; 8 bases agree with TRBD1. CDR1 is LNHDA, CDR2 SQIVND, per germline (reference sequence). V shed 8 bases, J shed 7 bases, and the junction held 19 bases outside the gene matches. CDR3 size: 16 residues. The CDR3: CASSPTLGQDLVEQYF. The CDR3 DNA reads as TGTGCCAGTTCCCCAACCCTGGGACAGGACCTCGTGGAGCAGTACTTC.

This clone was observed a single time. The chain uses TRBV27 and TRBJ1-5; TRBD1 might be the D (5 bases). Trimming took 7 bases from V and 6 from J, leaving 16 bases between them. This CDR3 is built from 14 residues. Germline CDR1 is MNHEY and CDR2 is SMNVEV (reference sequence). The CDR3 reads CASTPIGGIQPQHF. CDR3 sequence (DNA): TGTGCCAGCACCCCCATCGGGGGGATTCAGCCCCAGCATTTT.

This CDR3 is CASSHLQDTQYF. The CDR3 nucleotides read TGTGCCAGCAGCCACCTACAAGATACGCAGTATTTT. The genes are TRBV4-2 and TRBJ2-3; no definite D call. CDR1 is LGHNA, CDR2 YNFKEQ, per germline. Trimming stripped 3 bases from V and 5 bases from J, with 6 bases between. This CDR3 has 12 amino acids.

This sequence joins TRBV13 and TRBJ2-5, with 9 bases that match TRBD2. With V trimmed by 5 bases and J by 5 bases, 9 bases remained unmatched. Germline values: CDR1 PRHDT, CDR2 FYEKMQ (reference sequence). The CDR3 runs 15 residues. DNA of the CDR3: TGTGCCAGCAGCCCACTACTAGCGGGTGGGGAGACCCAGTACTTC. It encodes CASSPLLAGGETQYF.

This sequence joins TRBV7-6 and TRBJ2-1; tentative D call: TRBD2 (6 bases). Germline CDR1 and CDR2: SGHVS and FNYEAQ. Trimming removed 5 bases at V and 8 bases at J, with 7 bases between. The CDR3 extends over 11 amino acids. CDR3 sequence: CASSRGYEQFF. For the CDR3, the DNA is TGTGCCAGCAGCCGGGGGTATGAGCAGTTCTTC.

The chain uses TRBV27 and TRBJ1-5, with D possibly TRBD1 on 5 matching bases. The germline V and J ends were trimmed by 5 bases and 6 bases, with 11 bases remaining between them. Germline-derived CDR1 and CDR2 are MNHEY and SMNVEV (reference sequence). The CDR3 is made up of 13 amino acids. CDR3: CASSLSGTQPQHF. CDR3 DNA sequence: TGTGCCAGCAGTCTTAGTGGGACTCAGCCCCAGCATTTT.

This chain connects TRBV27 to TRBJ1-2, with 8 bases that match TRBD1. With V trimmed by 4 bases and J by 4 bases, 8 bases remained unmatched. Germline assignment: CDR1 MNHEY and CDR2 SMNVEV (reference sequence). The CDR3 totals 15 residues. This CDR3 is CASSSHRGAGYGYTF. CDR3 nucleotides: TGTGCCAGCAGTTCCCACAGGGGGGCCGGCTATGGCTACACCTTC.

This clone was recorded once. The chain couples TRBV20-1 to TRBJ2-7, with D uncertain. The length of the CDR3 is 11 residues. The V gene lost 6 bases and the J gene lost 3 bases, with 9 bases spanning the gap. The germline CDR1 and CDR2 sequences are DFQATT and SNEGSKA (reference sequence). This CDR3 reads CSAHDDYEQYF. The CDR3 DNA reads TGCAGTGCCCACGACGACTACGAGCAGTACTTC.

With respect to this clone: This sample includes further DNA sequences coding for the same CDR3. This chain joins TRBV5-1 and TRBJ2-2, with no clear D. V gave up 3 bases and J gave up 0 bases, with 0 bases separating them. CDR1 is SGHRS and CDR2 is YFSETQ in the germline V gene. The CDR3 runs 12 residues. The CDR3 loop is CASSSNTGELFF. CDR3 DNA sequence: TGCGCCAGCAGCTCGAACACCGGGGAGCTGTTTTTT.

The chain uses TRBV5-1 and TRBJ1-1; D gene ambiguous. This CDR3 is 16 amino acids long. Trimming left V 0 bases short and J 1 base short, with 13 bases between. The germline CDR1 and CDR2 sequences are SGHRS and YFSETQ. This CDR3 is CASSLGPKTQNTEAFF. The CDR3 region has the DNA TGCGCCAGCAGCTTGGGCCCCAAGACGCAGAACACTGAAGCTTTCTTT.

V usage is TRBV27 and J usage is TRBJ2-3, with D perhaps matching TRBD1 or TRBD2 (6 bases each). The CDR3 consists of 14 residues. Trimming removed 3 bases from V and 4 bases from J, with 11 bases in between. The V gene's germline CDR1 is MNHEY and CDR2 SMNVEV (reference sequence). The CDR3 DNA is TGTGCCAGCAGTTTGGGGGGCGCAGCAGATACGCAGTATTTT. It specifies CASSLGGAADTQYF.